Listed here are 29 T cell receptor beta chains from one sample, sequenced in a study of response to subunit inactivated influenza vaccine. TCRdb passed the RT-PCR reads through MiXCR, listing each CDR3 protein once. This sample has more than 150,000 distinct CDR3 sequences, with around 9% found just once. Here the sequenced sample was non-naive T cells sorted from PBMCs, taken on the day of vaccination. Receptors were obtained from a man between 45 and 60 years old who received an inactivated influenza vaccine.

This clonotype appeared once. The junction departs from germline at one end; a sequencing error may be responsible. The chain has TRBV28 and TRBJ2-4, with 7 nucleotides matching TRBD1. CDR1 and CDR2 (germline): MDHEN, SYDVKM. This CDR3 has 15 amino acids. The CDR3 region is CASSTTGYAKNIQYF. The CDR3 DNA is TGTGCTAGCAGTACGACAGGGTATGCCAAAAACATTCAGTACTTC.

This clonotype turned up a few times. The chain uses TRBV15 and TRBJ1-2, with 7 nucleotides matching TRBD1. CDR1 LNHNV and CDR2 YYDKDF come from the germline V gene (reference sequence). CDR3 length: 14 amino acids. The V gene end was trimmed by 4 bases and the J gene end by 3 bases; junction bases not matched to a gene: 5. The CDR3 region is CATSNGTVYYGYTF. CDR3 sequence (DNA): TGTGCCACCAGCAACGGGACAGTTTACTATGGCTACACCTTC. The variable domain in full, with the rest retrieved from reference TRBV15 and TRBJ1-2, is DAMVIQNPRYQVTQFGKPVTLSCSQTLNHNVMYWYQQKSSQAPKLLFHYYDKDFNNEADTPDNFQSRRPNTSFCFLDIRSPGLGDTAMYLCATSNGTVYYGYTFGSGTRLTVV.

In this sample, this clonotype turned up many times. This chain joins TRBV7-2 and TRBJ1-1, with no clear D. The ends were cut back, 0 bases at V and 0 bases at J, with 20 bases in the middle. The CDR3 sequence is 19 residues long. Germline V gene data show CDR1 as SGHTA and CDR2 as FQGNSA. The CDR3 DNA reads TGTGCCAGCAGCTTAGCGCCGTCTATACCTACTCGAATGAACACTGAAGCTTTCTTT. This codes for CASSLAPSIPTRMNTEAFF. Combining the CDR3 with reference TRBV7-2 and TRBJ1-1 gives the whole variable domain GAGVSQSPSNKVTEKGKDVELRCDPISGHTALYWYRQSLGQGLEFLIYFQGNSAPDKSGLPSDRFSAERTGGSVSTLTIQRTQQEDSAVYLCASSLAPSIPTRMNTEAFFGQGTRLTVV.

The gene calls are TRBV6-1 and TRBJ2-2; 9 positions match TRBD1. Unmatched junction bases numbered 8, after V lost 6 bases and J lost 3 bases. From germline, CDR1 is MNHNS and CDR2 SASEGT. This CDR3 is 16 amino acids long. CDR3 in DNA: TGTGCCAGCAGCGAACAGGGGGCCCCGTACACCGGGGAGCTGTTTTTT. It encodes CASSEQGAPYTGELFF.

In its sample, this clonotype was seen a few times. The chain uses TRBV3-1 and TRBJ1-6, with D possibly matching TRBD1 (5 bases). CDR3 length: 15 amino acids. CDR1 LGHDT and CDR2 YNNKEL come from the germline V gene (reference sequence). V was trimmed by 4 bases and J by 7 bases, leaving 14 bases between them. CDR3 residues: CASSPSGLGNSPLHF. The CDR3 DNA reads TGTGCCAGCAGCCCTTCGGGACTGGGGAATTCACCCCTCCACTTT.

This clonotype was found a few times. The chain combines TRBV5-6 with TRBJ2-7, with TRBD1 identical over 8 bases. Germline V CDR1 and CDR2: SGHDT, YYEEEE. This CDR3 is built from 15 residues. V lost 3 bases to trimming and J lost 1 base; unmatched junction nucleotides: 6. The DNA for the CDR3 is TGTGCCAGCAGCTGGGGGACAGGTTGGTCCTACGAGCAGTACTTC. As protein: CASSWGTGWSYEQYF.

This clonotype has at least ten counts. The chain couples TRBV2 to TRBJ1-6; 7 bases are shared with TRBD1. Looked up from germline, CDR1 is SNHLY and CDR2 is FYNNEI. J lost 5 bases, V lost 6 bases, and 7 bases had no gene match. This CDR3 comprises 15 residues. The CDR3 loop reads CASRLTGTDNSPLHF. In DNA form, the CDR3 reads TGTGCCAGCAGGCTAACCGGGACAGATAATTCACCCCTCCACTTT. The full variable domain, rest sourced from reference TRBV2 and TRBJ1-6, is EPEVTQTPSHQVTQMGQEVILRCVPISNHLYFYWYRQILGQKVEFLVSFYNNEISEKSEIFDDQFSVERPDGSNFTLKIRSTKLEDSAMYFCASRLTGTDNSPLHFGNGTRLTVT.

The rearrangement joins TRBV6-1 to TRBJ2-2; D not resolved. The V gene's germline CDR1 is MNHNS and CDR2 SASEGT. V was clipped by 7 bases and J by 1 base, with 4 bases between them. The CDR3 loop spans 12 amino acids. CDR3 sequence (DNA): TGTGCCAGCAACAGGAACACCGGGGAGCTGTTTTTT. It yields the protein CASNRNTGELFF.

The J gene is TRBJ1-1, the V gene TRBV11-1, with D possibly TRBD1 on 5 matching bases. The CDR3 extends over 14 amino acids. CDR1 and CDR2 from the germline V gene are SGHAT and FQDESV (reference sequence). V dropped 7 bases and J dropped 5 bases, with 17 bases sitting between them. The DNA of the CDR3 is TGTGCCAGCACCATAAGGTACAAGGGGACTGAAGCTTTCTTT. Translating it yields CASTIRYKGTEAFF.

The chain employs TRBV28 and TRBJ2-1, with 10 bases lining up with TRBD2. Losses at the gene ends were 4 bases for V and 6 bases for J; bases not matched to a gene: 6. Germline CDR1 and CDR2: MDHEN and SYDVKM. This CDR3 spans 15 amino acids. The CDR3 DNA follows: TGTGCCAGCAGTTCCAGCGGGAGGGCCGTCAATGAGCAGTTCTTC. Protein product: CASSSSGRAVNEQFF. Based on the CDR3 plus reference TRBV28 and TRBJ2-1, the full variable domain is DVKVTQSSRYLVKRTGEKVFLECVQDMDHENMFWYRQDPGLGLRLIYFSYDVKMKEKGDIPEGYSVSREKKERFSLILESASTNQTSMYLCASSSSGRAVNEQFFGPGTRLTVL.

This clonotype was detected a few times. The chain joins TRBV6-1 to TRBJ2-1, with D perhaps assigned TRBD1 or TRBD2 (6 bases each). V lost 2 bases, J lost 4 bases, and 9 bases lay in between. The CDR3 runs to 14 residues. CDR1 is MNHNS and CDR2 is SASEGT in the germline V gene. The CDR3 is CASSESGAYNEQFF. CDR3 DNA sequence: TGTGCCAGCAGTGAATCGGGGGCGTACAATGAGCAGTTCTTC.

This clonotype was picked up a small number of times. The chain couples TRBV14 to TRBJ1-4, with a weak D call TRBD1 (6 bases). Trimming removed 6 bases at V and 4 bases at J, with 15 bases between. The CDR3 loop spans 15 amino acids. The V gene's germline CDR1 is SGHDN and CDR2 FVKESK. DNA for the CDR3: TGTGCCAGCAGTCGACTCCAGGACAGTAATGAAAAACTGTTTTTT. Encoded protein: CASSRLQDSNEKLFF.

The CDR3 DNA reads TGCAGTGCTAGTTCTGGGGGGGGCGGTAGCGCCTACACAGATACGCAGTATTTT. This gives the protein CSASSGGGGSAYTDTQYF. This chain joins TRBV20-1 and TRBJ2-3, with TRBD2 as a possible D gene (7 bases). CDR1 and CDR2 from the germline V gene are DFQATT and SNEGSKA (reference sequence). This CDR3 has 18 residues. Trimming cost V 3 bases and J 2 bases, with 24 bases left between them.

This clonotype was observed many times. The chain employs TRBV7-2 and TRBJ2-1, with 12 bases aligning to TRBD2. V lost 5 bases and J lost 4; bases outside the gene matches: 3. The CDR3 totals 15 residues. Germline values: CDR1 SGHTA, CDR2 FQGNSA. The CDR3 nucleotides read TGTGCCAGCAGCCGGACTAGCGGGAATTACAATGAGCAGTTCTTC. It yields the protein CASSRTSGNYNEQFF.

This clonotype was observed a handful of times. The chain employs TRBV30 and TRBJ2-7; 9 bases agree with TRBD1. Germline V CDR1 and CDR2: GTSNPN, SVGIG (reference sequence). Trimming took 2 bases from V and 2 from J; bases not matched to a gene: 7. The length of the CDR3 is 15 residues. The CDR3 DNA is TGTGCCTGGAGTCACCCGGGACAGGGAACCTACGAGCAGTACTTC. It encodes CAWSHPGQGTYEQYF. Using reference TRBV30 and TRBJ2-7 for the parts outside the CDR3, the full variable domain is SQTIHQWPATLVQPVGSPLSLECTVEGTSNPNLYWYRQAAGRGLQLLFYSVGIGQISSEVPQNLSASRPQDRQFILSSKKLLLSDSGFYLCAWSHPGQGTYEQYFGPGTRLTVT.

The V call is TRBV11-2, the J call TRBJ2-7; TRBD1 is a possible D gene (5 bases). The length of the CDR3 is 15 residues. CDR1 and CDR2 (germline): SGHAT, FQNNGV. Trimming shortened V by 7 bases and J by 0 bases, and 16 bases separated the two germline ends. CDR3 in DNA: TGTGCCAGCACCTCCCTAGGGGTCGGCTCCTACGAGCAGTACTTC. Its translation: CASTSLGVGSYEQYF. The whole variable domain, remainder taken from reference TRBV11-2 and TRBJ2-7, is EAGVAQSPRYKIIEKRQSVAFWCNPISGHATLYWYQQILGQGPKLLIQFQNNGVVDDSQLPKDRFSAERLKGVDSTLKIQPAKLEDSAVYLCASTSLGVGSYEQYFGPGTRLTVT.

V is TRBV4-3 and J is TRBJ2-1; TRBD2 aligns across 9 bases. The V gene end was trimmed by 0 bases and the J gene end by 4 bases; junction bases not matched to a gene: 4. The CDR3 contains 16 residues. The germline gives CDR1 LGHNA, CDR2 YSLEER. Here the CDR3 DNA reads TGCGCCAGCAGCCAAGAGGTAGCGGGAGTTTACAATGAGCAGTTCTTC. Amino acids: CASSQEVAGVYNEQFF.

This clonotype turned up a few times. V usage is TRBV10-3 and J usage is TRBJ1-3; no reliable D call. This CDR3 spans 15 amino acids. V lost 8 bases and J lost 0, with 14 bases in between. Germline V gene lookup returns CDR1 ENHRY and CDR2 SYGVKD. The CDR3 DNA reads TGTGCCATCTCAGCACGGGGAGACTCTGGAAACACCATATATTTT. This codes for CAISARGDSGNTIYF.

Turning to this clonotype: It is unclear where the CDR3 begins or ends on the DNA, so no DNA is shown, and the CDR3 is as TCRdb lists it. The chain uses TRBV7-5 and TRBJ2-7; TRBD2, the table's D call, lacks a check against the DNA. TRBV7-5 is a known pseudogene. The CDR3 extends over 16 residues, inclusive of both ends. CDR3 in amino acids: CISVPGTSGKSYEQYF.

The V gene is TRBV29-1, the J gene TRBJ1-3; weak D call: TRBD1 (5 bases). Germline CDR1 is SQVTM and CDR2 is ANQGSEA. V lost 5 bases to trimming and J lost 2 bases, with 13 bases between them. This CDR3 comprises 14 residues. Here the CDR3 reads CSVSAGSAGNTIYF. The CDR3 DNA reads as TGCAGCGTTTCGGCAGGGTCGGCTGGAAACACCATATATTTT. Full variable domain (remainder filled in from reference TRBV29-1 and TRBJ1-3): SAVISQKPSRDICQRGTSLTIQCQVDSQVTMMFWYRQQPGQSLTLIATANQGSEATYESGFVIDKFPISRPNLTFSTLTVSNMSPEDSSIYLCSVSAGSAGNTIYFGEGSWLTVV.

This clonotype was detected ten times or more. The chain joins TRBV24-1 to TRBJ2-1; TRBD2 matches 9 bases. Germline CDR1 reads KGHDR; CDR2 reads SFDVKD. V shed 4 bases, J shed 7 bases, and the junction held 10 bases outside the gene matches. The CDR3 is 16 residues long. The CDR3 nucleotides are TGTGCCACCAGTGACGCGCGGGGGGGCGTGTTGAATGAGCAGTTCTTC. It translates to CATSDARGGVLNEQFF.

This clonotype was detected only a few times. V gene TRBV20-1 combines with J gene TRBJ1-1; D gene uncertain. The CDR3 consists of 11 residues. The germline gives CDR1 DFQATT, CDR2 SNEGSKA (reference sequence). The CDR3 loop reads CRISGFSEAFF. The CDR3 DNA sequence: TGCAGAATCTCAGGATTCTCTGAAGCTTTCTTT.

This clonotype appeared a few times. The rearrangement links TRBV15 to TRBJ1-4; the match to TRBD1 covers 8 bases. Trimming cost V 0 bases and J 7 bases; bases outside gene matches: 4. Germline CDR1 LNHNV, CDR2 YYDKDF (reference sequence). This CDR3 contains 15 residues. The CDR3 protein is CATSRDVGQGEKLFF. CDR3 in DNA: TGTGCCACCAGCAGAGACGTCGGACAGGGTGAAAAACTGTTTTTT.

This clonotype appeared many times. The chain has TRBV20-1 and TRBJ1-4; no clear D. From germline, CDR1 is DFQATT and CDR2 SNEGSKA (reference sequence). Trimming pared 6 bases from V and 7 bases from J, leaving 12 bases between. This CDR3 contains 12 residues. The CDR3 DNA follows: TGCAGTGCCCCAGCGGGGAGTGAAAAACTGTTTTTT. This translates into CSAPAGSEKLFF.

This clonotype was seen ten or more times. The J gene is TRBJ2-5, the V gene TRBV29-1; 8 bases are shared with TRBD1. The CDR3 runs 13 residues. The germline gives CDR1 SQVTM, CDR2 ANQGSEA. Trimming at V came to 6 bases and at J to 7 bases, leaving 10 bases not matched to a gene. The CDR3 here is CSVAGQVVGTQYF. Written as DNA, the CDR3 is TGCAGCGTGGCGGGACAGGTGGTAGGGACCCAGTACTTC.

This clonotype occurred once. This chain uses TRBV2 with TRBJ2-1; 14 positions agree with TRBD2. The germline V gene has CDR1 SNHLY and CDR2 FYNNEI. V shed 6 bases and J 9 bases; nucleotides not matched to a gene: 4. This CDR3 is built from 14 residues. The CDR3 is CASRGTSGSTEQFF. The DNA for the CDR3 is TGTGCCAGCAGGGGGACTAGCGGGAGTACTGAGCAGTTCTTC.

This clonotype was observed at least ten times. This may come from a read error, since a much larger clone is one base off. This chain connects TRBV6-2 or TRBV6-3 to TRBJ2-3; no firm D call. V gave up 6 bases and J gave up 4 bases, with 5 bases separating them. The germline gives CDR1 MNHEY, CDR2 SVGEGT. This CDR3 contains 11 residues. CDR3 coding DNA: TGTGCCAGCAGCCAAGCAGATACGCAGTATTTT. This gives the protein CASSQADTQYF.

This clonotype has a count of ten or more. V usage is TRBV5-1 and J usage is TRBJ2-2, with 7 positions matching TRBD2. Germline-derived CDR1 and CDR2 are SGHRS and YFSETQ. Trimming cost V 7 bases and J 3 bases; bases outside gene matches: 3. This CDR3 is 13 amino acids long. CDR3 in DNA: TGCGCCAGCCGGCTAGCGGACACCGGGGAGCTGTTTTTT. As protein: CASRLADTGELFF.

The chain links TRBV6-5 to TRBJ2-7; D uncertain. With 3 bases removed from V and 2 bases from J, the gap between germline ends came to 5 bases. CDR1 is MNHEY and CDR2 is SVGAGI in the germline V gene. The CDR3 loop spans 12 amino acids. CDR3 sequence (DNA): TGTGCCAGCAGTTATAGTCCCTACGAGCAGTACTTC. Protein sequence: CASSYSPYEQYF.